Sequencing of this T cell receptor beta chain was carried out in a study of OX40 agonist ivuxolimab in advanced cancers. Using immunoSEQ multiplex PCR, the repertoire was profiled, and TCRdb retains in-frame clones only, with some absent. The sample has just under 75,000 clones; about 93% are singletons. Comment on this clone: The antigen is not known.

Study-wide findings and caveats: Some of the nonresponding patients also showed low levels of normalized T-cell clonal expansion. The study found that CD8+ T cells averaged more expanded clones than CD4+.

The receptor was derived from an adult with an advanced solid tumor such as melanoma, head and neck, liver or kidney cancer. Sequencing used CD4+ or CD8+ T cells sorted from blood, obtained in a trial of the OX40 agonist ivuxolimab.

Here the CDR3 DNA reads TGTGCCAGCAGCTTATCGCTGGGCGAGCAGTACTTC. Its translation is CASSLSLGEQYF. The chain carries TRBV7-8 and TRBJ2-7; D call uncertain. CDR3 size: 12 residues. Germline CDR1 reads SGHVS; CDR2 reads FQNEAQ. Trimming removed 2 bases at V and 6 bases at J, with 8 bases between.